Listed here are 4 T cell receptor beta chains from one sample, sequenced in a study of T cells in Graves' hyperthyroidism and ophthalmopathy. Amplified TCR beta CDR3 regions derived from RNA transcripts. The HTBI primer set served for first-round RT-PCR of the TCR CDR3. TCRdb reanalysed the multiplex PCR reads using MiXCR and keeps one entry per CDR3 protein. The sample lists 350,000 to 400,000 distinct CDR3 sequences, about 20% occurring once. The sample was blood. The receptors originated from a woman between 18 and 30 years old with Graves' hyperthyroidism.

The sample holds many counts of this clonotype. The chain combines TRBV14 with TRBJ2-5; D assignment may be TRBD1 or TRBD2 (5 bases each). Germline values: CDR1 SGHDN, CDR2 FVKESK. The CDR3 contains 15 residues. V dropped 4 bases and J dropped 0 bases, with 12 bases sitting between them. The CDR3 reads CASSRAGTYQETQYF. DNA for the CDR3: TGTGCCAGCAGCCGGGCAGGGACGTACCAAGAGACCCAGTACTTC.

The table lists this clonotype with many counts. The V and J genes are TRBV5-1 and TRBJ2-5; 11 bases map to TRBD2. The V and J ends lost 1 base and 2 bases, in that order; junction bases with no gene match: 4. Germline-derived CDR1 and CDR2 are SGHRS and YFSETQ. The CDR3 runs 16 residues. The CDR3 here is CASSLILAGGQETQYF. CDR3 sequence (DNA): TGCGCCAGCAGCTTGATTCTAGCGGGGGGACAAGAGACCCAGTACTTC.

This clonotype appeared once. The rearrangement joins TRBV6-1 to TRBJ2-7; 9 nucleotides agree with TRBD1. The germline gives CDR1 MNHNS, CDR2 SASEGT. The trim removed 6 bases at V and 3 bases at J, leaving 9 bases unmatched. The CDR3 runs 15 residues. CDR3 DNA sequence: TGTGCCAGCAGCACAGGGACAGGGCCGTTCTACGAGCAGTACTTC. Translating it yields CASSTGTGPFYEQYF.

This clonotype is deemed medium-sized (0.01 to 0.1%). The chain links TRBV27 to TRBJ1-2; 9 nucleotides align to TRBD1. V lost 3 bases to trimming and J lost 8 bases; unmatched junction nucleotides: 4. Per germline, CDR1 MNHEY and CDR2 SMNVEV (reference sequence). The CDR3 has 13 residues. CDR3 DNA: TGTGCCAGCAGTTTTGGGACAGGGTCCGGCTACACCTTC. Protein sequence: CASSFGTGSGYTF.